This TCR beta chain was found in a study of read filtering for tumor transcriptome and immune sequencing. Comments on this clonotype: The germline gene is not matched at one end of the junction; a read error may be the cause.

This library used around 0.4 ug RNA and molecular barcoded adaptors spanning alpha/delta and beta/gamma chains. Via MiXCR, TCRdb re-called the reads, giving one row per CDR3 protein. The repertoire has tens of thousands of distinct CDR3 sequences, around a fifth of them found once; the top ten carry over 10%. The V gene's germline CDR1 is MDHEN and CDR2 SYDVKM. The CDR3 has 16 residues. The sample taken for sequencing was a population of CD138-negative cells sorted from bone marrow. The receptor's source is a donor aged 40 or older with multiple myeloma. The rearrangement links TRBV28 to TRBJ2-7; TRBD1 might be the D (6 bases). CDR3 sequence reads: CASSSLTNRVSYVQYF. CDR3 coding DNA: TGTGCCAGCAGTTCCCTGACGAACAGGGTTAGCTACGTGCAGTACTTC.